A selection of T cell receptor beta chains follows, all from one sample in a study of blood T cell repertoires in COVID-19. Clones were read by immunoSEQ multiplex PCR, and TCRdb kept only the in-frame ones, dropping some. The data show approximately 280,000 clones, with roughly 85% seen just once and less than 6.5% held by the top ten. Sequenced material: peripheral blood. These receptor sequences come from a man aged 50-59 years with active or convalescent COVID-19. Each CDR3 is given with its conserved first and last residue. The D gene is left open where the match is weak. Only some rows state a clone size, as once, few, many or a class for expanded clones.

abundance: NA; v_gene: TRBV30; d_gene: NA; len: 15; j_gene: TRBJ1-5; CDR3nt: TGTGCCTGGAGTGCCGGGACACTGGGTAATCAGCCCCAGCATTTT; CDR3aa: CAWSAGTLGNQPQHF
abundance: NA; v_gene: TRBV29-1; d_gene: NA; len: 15; j_gene: TRBJ1-4; CDR3nt: TGCAGCGCCCGACGGGGGGCTCCGTCTAATGAAAAACTGTTTTTT; CDR3aa: CSARRGAPSNEKLFF
abundance: NA; v_gene: TRBV7-6; d_gene: TRBD1; len: 19; j_gene: TRBJ2-5; CDR3nt: TGTGCCAGCAGCTTTGGGAGTCTACCGGGACAGGGGGCGGAAGAGACCCAGTACTTC; CDR3aa: CASSFGSLPGQGAEETQYF
abundance: NA; v_gene: TRBV3-1/TRBV3-2; d_gene: TRBD2; len: 15; j_gene: TRBJ2-1; CDR3nt: TGTGCCAGCAGCCCGGGGCTAGCGGCATACAATGAGCAGTTCTTC; CDR3aa: CASSPGLAAYNEQFF
abundance: once; v_gene: TRBV27; d_gene: TRBD2; len: 16; j_gene: TRBJ2-7; CDR3nt: TGTGCCAGCAGTACTACGTCAGCGGGAGCAGCGTACGAGCAGTACTTC; CDR3aa: CASSTTSAGAAYEQYF
abundance: NA; v_gene: TRBV10-3; d_gene: NA; len: 14; j_gene: TRBJ2-2; CDR3nt: TGTGCCATCAGTGGCGACAGGAACACCGGGGAGCTGTTTTTT; CDR3aa: CAISGDRNTGELFF
abundance: NA; v_gene: TRBV4-3; d_gene: NA; len: 15; j_gene: TRBJ2-5; CDR3nt: TGCGCCAGCAGCCAAGAGGGGCGGAAGGAAGAGACCCAGTACTTC; CDR3aa: CASSQEGRKEETQYF
abundance: NA; v_gene: TRBV28; d_gene: NA; len: 13; j_gene: TRBJ2-7; CDR3nt: TGTGCCAGGCCCAGGAAGGGAGCTCGGGAGCAGTACTTC; CDR3aa: CARPRKGAREQYF
abundance: NA; v_gene: TRBV5-1; d_gene: NA; len: 16; j_gene: TRBJ2-3; CDR3nt: TGCGCCAGCGACAGGTTAGGGGTGAGCCCAAGAGATACGCAGTATTTT; CDR3aa: CASDRLGVSPRDTQYF
abundance: NA; v_gene: TRBV28; d_gene: TRBD2; len: 19; j_gene: TRBJ2-4; CDR3nt: TGTGCCAGCAGTTTATGGGGGTTAGCGGGAGGGCTGGGCAAAAACATTCAGTACTTC; CDR3aa: CASSLWGLAGGLGKNIQYF
abundance: NA; v_gene: TRBV5-5; d_gene: NA; len: 19; j_gene: TRBJ2-2; CDR3nt: TGTGCCAGCGAAAGGGGGGGCTATTCGGTCCTCCCCGGGGCCGGGGAGCTGTTTTTT; CDR3aa: CASERGGYSVLPGAGELFF
abundance: NA; v_gene: TRBV30; d_gene: NA; len: 13; j_gene: TRBJ2-1; CDR3nt: TGTGCCTGGAGTGGACAGGCGCACAATGAGCAGTTCTTC; CDR3aa: CAWSGQAHNEQFF
abundance: NA; v_gene: TRBV6-5; d_gene: TRBD2; len: 14; j_gene: TRBJ2-1; CDR3nt: TGTGCCAGCACTTCTAGCGGGTCCTACAATGAGCAGTTCTTC; CDR3aa: CASTSSGSYNEQFF
abundance: NA; v_gene: TRBV7-9; d_gene: TRBD1; len: 19; j_gene: TRBJ2-7; CDR3nt: TGTGCCAGCAGCCGCTTCCGGGACAGGGGTAACCCCACCACCTACGAGCAGTACTTC; CDR3aa: CASSRFRDRGNPTTYEQYF
abundance: NA; v_gene: TRBV7-9; d_gene: NA; len: 13; j_gene: TRBJ2-1; CDR3nt: TGTGCCAGCAGCGCCATTGCCAGCAATGAGCAGTTCTTC; CDR3aa: CASSAIASNEQFF
abundance: NA; v_gene: TRBV7-2; d_gene: TRBD2; len: 16; j_gene: TRBJ2-3; CDR3nt: TGTGCCAGCAGCTTTCTAGCGGGTTATAGCACAGATACGCAGTATTTT; CDR3aa: CASSFLAGYSTDTQYF
abundance: NA; v_gene: TRBV7-6; d_gene: NA; len: 14; j_gene: TRBJ2-3; CDR3nt: TGTGCCAGCAGCCCCGGGACTTACACAGATACGCAGTATTTT; CDR3aa: CASSPGTYTDTQYF
abundance: NA; v_gene: TRBV30; d_gene: NA; len: 14; j_gene: TRBJ1-5; CDR3nt: TGTGCCTGGAGTGAGGGGTCCAGCAATCAGCCCCAGCATTTT; CDR3aa: CAWSEGSSNQPQHF
abundance: NA; v_gene: TRBV19; d_gene: TRBD2; len: 14; j_gene: TRBJ2-1; CDR3nt: TGTGCCAGTAGTATACTAGCGGCACACAATGAGCAGTTCTTC; CDR3aa: CASSILAAHNEQFF
abundance: few; v_gene: TRBV10-1; d_gene: TRBD2; len: 13; j_gene: TRBJ2-7; CDR3nt: TGCGCCAGCTGGACTAGCGGGGACCACGAGCAGTACTTC; CDR3aa: CASWTSGDHEQYF
abundance: NA; v_gene: TRBV10-3; d_gene: NA; len: 13; j_gene: TRBJ1-6; CDR3nt: TGTGCCATCAGACAGGGCTGGGATTCACCCCTCCACTTT; CDR3aa: CAIRQGWDSPLHF
abundance: NA; v_gene: TRBV5-1; d_gene: NA; len: 13; j_gene: TRBJ2-7; CDR3nt: TGCGCCAGCAGCTTCACTACCGGGACTGAGCAGTACTTC; CDR3aa: CASSFTTGTEQYF
abundance: NA; v_gene: TRBV18; d_gene: TRBD1; len: 14; j_gene: TRBJ1-4; CDR3nt: TGTGCCAGCTCACCAGACAGGGTCGTTGGAAAACTGTTTTTT; CDR3aa: CASSPDRVVGKLFF
abundance: NA; v_gene: TRBV6-2/TRBV6-3; d_gene: TRBD2; len: 16; j_gene: TRBJ2-5; CDR3nt: TGTGCCAGCAGTTACCTTCGGGGGAGGGCCGGAGAGACCCAGTACTTC; CDR3aa: CASSYLRGRAGETQYF
abundance: NA; v_gene: TRBV5-1; d_gene: NA; len: 13; j_gene: TRBJ2-1; CDR3nt: TGCGCCAGCAGCCCCGGAACCGGGGGTGAGCAGTTCTTC; CDR3aa: CASSPGTGGEQFF
abundance: NA; v_gene: TRBV6-5; d_gene: NA; len: 13; j_gene: TRBJ1-2; CDR3nt: TGTGCCAGCAGCGCCACAGGGAACTATGGCTACACCTTC; CDR3aa: CASSATGNYGYTF
abundance: NA; v_gene: TRBV12-3/TRBV12-4; d_gene: NA; len: 13; j_gene: TRBJ1-2; CDR3nt: TGTGCCAGCAGTCCAGACAACGGCTATGGCTACACCTTC; CDR3aa: CASSPDNGYGYTF
abundance: NA; v_gene: TRBV7-6; d_gene: TRBD2; len: 17; j_gene: TRBJ2-1; CDR3nt: TGTGCCAGCAGCTTAGGCCCGAGCGGGAGTTCGTACAATGAGCAGTTCTTC; CDR3aa: CASSLGPSGSSYNEQFF
abundance: NA; v_gene: TRBV14; d_gene: TRBD2; len: 16; j_gene: TRBJ2-7; CDR3nt: TGTGCCAGCAGCCAAGAGAGCGGGAGGGCCCGTCCCGCGCAGTACTTC; CDR3aa: CASSQESGRARPAQYF
abundance: once; v_gene: TRBV14; d_gene: TRBD2; len: 16; j_gene: TRBJ2-1; CDR3nt: TGTGCCAGCAGCCCGACTAGCGGGGATTTCTACAATGAGCAGTTCTTC; CDR3aa: CASSPTSGDFYNEQFF
abundance: NA; v_gene: TRBV5-1; d_gene: TRBD1; len: 15; j_gene: TRBJ2-2; CDR3nt: TGCGCCAGCAGCCAACAGGGGGCGAACACCGGGGAGCTGTTTTTT; CDR3aa: CASSQQGANTGELFF
abundance: NA; v_gene: TRBV27; d_gene: NA; len: 14; j_gene: TRBJ2-3; CDR3nt: TGTGCCAGCAGTGTAGATTACCTCACAGATACGCAGTATTTT; CDR3aa: CASSVDYLTDTQYF
abundance: NA; v_gene: TRBV7-2; d_gene: TRBD1; len: 15; j_gene: TRBJ1-1; CDR3nt: TGTGCCAGCAGCTGGAGGACAGGGGGTGACACTGAAGCTTTCTTT; CDR3aa: CASSWRTGGDTEAFF
abundance: NA; v_gene: TRBV28; d_gene: NA; len: 21; j_gene: TRBJ2-1; CDR3nt: TGTGCCAGCAGTTTCCAGGCCGGTAGCGGAGGTCACTTTAGCTCCTACAATGAGCAGTTCTTC; CDR3aa: CASSFQAGSGGHFSSYNEQFF
abundance: NA; v_gene: TRBV7-8; d_gene: TRBD2; len: 13; j_gene: TRBJ2-7; CDR3nt: TGTGCCAGCGGCGCAGGACTAGCCAGCAAGCAGTACTTC; CDR3aa: CASGAGLASKQYF
abundance: NA; v_gene: TRBV11-2; d_gene: TRBD1; len: 16; j_gene: TRBJ1-6; CDR3nt: TGTGCCAGCAGCTTAACAGGGGGCTCCTATAATTCACCCCTCCACTTT; CDR3aa: CASSLTGGSYNSPLHF
abundance: few; v_gene: TRBV12-5; d_gene: NA; len: 14; j_gene: TRBJ2-5; CDR3nt: TGTGCTAGTGCGCCCCAGGGGCGGGTTGAGACCCAGTACTTC; CDR3aa: CASAPQGRVETQYF
abundance: NA; v_gene: TRBV19; d_gene: TRBD2; len: 13; j_gene: TRBJ2-2; CDR3nt: TGTGCCACCAAGCGGGAGTATCGCGGGGAGCTGTTTTTT; CDR3aa: CATKREYRGELFF
abundance: NA; v_gene: TRBV28; d_gene: TRBD2; len: 12; j_gene: TRBJ2-1; CDR3nt: TGTGCCAGCGGACTAGACTACAATGAGCAGTTCTTC; CDR3aa: CASGLDYNEQFF
abundance: NA; v_gene: TRBV5-5; d_gene: TRBD2; len: 19; j_gene: TRBJ2-2; CDR3nt: TGTGCCAGCAGCCTATTTGGGGCTAGCGGGAGGTCGAACACCGGGGAGCTGTTTTTT; CDR3aa: CASSLFGASGRSNTGELFF